This T cell receptor beta chain came from a study of blood T cell repertoires in COVID-19. Participants were aged 18 to 89 years from approximately 25 US areas. Germline V CDR1 and CDR2: SGHDN, FVKESK. V lost 4 bases to trimming and J lost 12 bases, with 10 bases between them. The length of the CDR3 is 11 residues. Per the authors' pipeline: The assay estimated nucleated cells by amplifying reference gene primers. Assay: immunoSEQ multiplex PCR; the TCRdb copy retains only in-frame clones and omits some. The DNA gave D and trimming, while V, J and clone size come from that table. The sample lists some 200,000 clones; 81% were seen once.

Sequencing was performed on PBMCs or T cells enriched from blood (not recorded which). The J gene is TRBJ2-1, the V gene TRBV14, with D maybe TRBD2 (6 bases). This receptor was taken from a woman aged 45-65 years with acute COVID-19. The CDR3 here is CASSLTGVQFF. CDR3 bases: TGTGCCAGCAGCCTTACGGGGGTGCAGTTCTTC.